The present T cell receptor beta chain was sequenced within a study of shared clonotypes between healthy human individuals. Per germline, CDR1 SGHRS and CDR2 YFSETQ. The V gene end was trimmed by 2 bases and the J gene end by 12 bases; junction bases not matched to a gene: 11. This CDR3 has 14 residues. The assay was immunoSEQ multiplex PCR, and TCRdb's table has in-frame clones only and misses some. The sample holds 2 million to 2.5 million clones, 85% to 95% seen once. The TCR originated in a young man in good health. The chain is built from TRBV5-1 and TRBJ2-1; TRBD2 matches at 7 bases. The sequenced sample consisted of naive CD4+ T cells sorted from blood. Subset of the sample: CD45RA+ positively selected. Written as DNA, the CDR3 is TGCGCCAGCAGCTTTGCGGGAGAGGGGATGGGGCAGTTCTTC. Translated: CASSFAGEGMGQFF.